This TCR beta chain was recovered during a study of early T cells in non-severe SARS-CoV-2 infection. TCRdb re-analysed the 5' RACE reads in MiXCR, keeping a single row per CDR3 protein. This sample carries 75,000 to 100,000 distinct CDR3 sequences, around 15% of them seen once, and the ten largest clones take approximately 10%. The CDR3 has 15 amino acids. Germline V gene lookup returns CDR1 SEHNR and CDR2 FQNEAQ (reference sequence). V lost 4 bases and J 3 bases, leaving 13 bases between the germline ends. This clonotype was counted between two and nine times. This chain joins TRBV7-9 and TRBJ2-1; D is possibly TRBD1 or TRBD2 (6 bases each). This receptor was taken from an adult who was a healthcare worker with PCR-confirmed SARS-CoV-2 infection or an uninfected control (not recorded which). The sequenced material came from whole blood. The DNA for the CDR3 is TGTGCCAGCAGCTACTCCGGGGGCCTCTACAATGAGCAGTTCTTC. The encoded protein is CASSYSGGLYNEQFF.